Shown below are 9 T cell receptor beta chains from a single sample sequenced in a study of siplizumab effects on memory and regulatory T cells. The assay was immunoSEQ multiplex PCR, and TCRdb's table has in-frame clones only and misses some. The sample has roughly 110,000 clones; about 93% are singletons. The sequenced material came from non-Treg CD4+ T cells sorted from blood. Receptors were obtained from a human donor in good health.

The chain employs TRBV5-6 and TRBJ2-7; tentatively, D is TRBD1 (7 bases). The CDR3 is made up of 15 amino acids. Germline V gene lookup returns CDR1 SGHDT and CDR2 YYEEEE. V lost 2 bases and J lost 5, with 17 bases in between. The CDR3 DNA reads as TGTGCCAGCAGCTTCCCAGGGGGGCCCGACGACGAGCAGTACTTC. It is translated as CASSFPGGPDDEQYF.

The V call is TRBV7-7, the J call TRBJ2-2; the D gene is possibly TRBD1 (6 bases). Germline lookup yields CDR1 SSHAT and CDR2 FNYEAQ (reference sequence). The CDR3 runs to 15 residues. V lost 0 bases and J lost 4, with 9 bases in between. The CDR3 is CASSLADSLTGELFF. The CDR3 coding sequence is TGTGCCAGCAGCTTAGCGGACAGCCTCACCGGGGAGCTGTTTTTT.

The chain joins TRBV6-1 to TRBJ1-2, with D perhaps matching TRBD1 (5 bases). Trimming left V 2 bases short and J 6 bases short, with 7 bases between. Germline V gene lookup returns CDR1 MNHNS and CDR2 SASEGT. CDR3 length equals 12 residues. The CDR3 region is CASSERGNGYTF. The CDR3 DNA is TGTGCCAGCAGTGAACGGGGGAATGGCTACACCTTC.

The chain employs TRBV5-5 and TRBJ2-1; weak D call: TRBD1 (6 bases). From germline, CDR1 is SGHKS and CDR2 YYEKEE (reference sequence). The length of the CDR3 is 15 residues. Trimming took off 4 bases at V and 4 bases at J, with 15 bases between the two ends. CDR3 loop: CASSPRTAIYNEQFF. In DNA form, the CDR3 reads TGTGCCAGCAGCCCCCGGACAGCTATATACAATGAGCAGTTCTTC.

This chain links TRBV4-1 with TRBJ1-2, with TRBD1 identical over 7 bases. The CDR3 contains 14 residues. Germline V gives CDR1 MGHRA, CDR2 YSYEKL. V was clipped by 1 base and J by 4 bases; unmatched bases: 3. CDR3 amino acids: CASSQGTGSYGYTF. The CDR3 nucleotides are TGCGCCAGCAGCCAAGGGACAGGAAGCTATGGCTACACCTTC.

This sequence joins TRBV15 and TRBJ1-5, with a possible D match to TRBD1 (5 bases). Germline lookup yields CDR1 LNHNV and CDR2 YYDKDF (reference sequence). CDR3 size: 15 residues. V gave up 0 bases and J gave up 8 bases, with 14 bases separating them. Written as DNA, the CDR3 is TGTGCCACCAGCAGAGAACGGGGGGTCTTGGAGCCCCAGCATTTT. This codes for CATSRERGVLEPQHF.

CDR3 bases: TGTGCCAGCAGCTCGGGTCGGGGGGACTTAGATACGCAGTATTTT. It translates to CASSSGRGDLDTQYF. The J gene is TRBJ2-3, the V gene TRBV5-4, with 7 bases aligning to TRBD2. The CDR3 spans 15 residues. CDR1 and CDR2 from the germline V gene are SGHNT and YYREEE (reference sequence). Losses at the gene ends were 3 bases for V and 5 bases for J; bases not matched to a gene: 9.

The chain is built from TRBV6-5 and TRBJ1-3; 7 nucleotides agree with TRBD1. CDR3 length: 14 residues. V was clipped by 7 bases and J by 2 bases; unmatched bases: 5. In germline, CDR1 is MNHEY, CDR2 SVGAGI. The CDR3, as DNA: TGTGCCAGCACTACAGGGGTTACTGGAAACACCATATATTTT. It specifies CASTTGVTGNTIYF.

J is TRBJ2-7 and V is TRBV28, with D maybe TRBD2 (6 bases). The V gene lost 6 bases and the J gene lost 3 bases, with 9 bases spanning the gap. The CDR3 contains 12 residues. Germline values: CDR1 MDHEN, CDR2 SYDVKM. CDR3 in DNA: TGTGCCAGCAGCTCCGGGAGCTACGAGCAGTACTTC. It translates to CASSSGSYEQYF. The variable domain in full, with the rest retrieved from reference TRBV28 and TRBJ2-7, is DVKVTQSSRYLVKRTGEKVFLECVQDMDHENMFWYRQDPGLGLRLIYFSYDVKMKEKGDIPEGYSVSREKKERFSLILESASTNQTSMYLCASSSGSYEQYFGPGTRLTVT.